What follows describes a single TCR beta chain. Its antigen is as yet unknown. Blood was sampled at baseline, cycle 4 day 1, and cycle 7 day 1. In germline, CDR1 is MDHEN, CDR2 SYDVKM. CDR3 length: 14 residues. Losses at the gene ends were 6 bases for V and 6 bases for J; bases not matched to a gene: 10. The entry originates in a study of OX40 agonist ivuxolimab in advanced cancers. Findings of the study overall: In general, CD8+ T cells held more expanded clones than CD4+ did, on average.

Profiling relied on immunoSEQ multiplex PCR, and the TCRdb table lists in-frame clones only, not all of them. The data show roughly 60,000 clones, around 93% seen once. This clonotype was obtained from an adult with an advanced solid tumor such as melanoma, head and neck, liver or kidney cancer. J is TRBJ2-7 and V is TRBV28; 8 bases line up with TRBD2. The specimen was CD4+ or CD8+ T cells sorted from blood, collected in a trial of the OX40 agonist ivuxolimab. Written as DNA, the CDR3 is TGTGCCAGCAGCGGGGGGGCAGGGTCTAGCGAGCAGTACTTC. Translated, it gives CASSGGAGSSEQYF.